The rows below give T cell receptor beta chains drawn from one sample of a study of T cell changes during pregnancy in multiple sclerosis. The method was immunoSEQ multiplex PCR; TCRdb's version includes in-frame clones alone and lacks a portion of them. This table has some 110,000 clones, 80% to 95% appearing once. Material: peripheral blood, obtained in the third trimester of pregnancy. Source of these receptors: a female donor with multiple sclerosis, enrolled in a pregnancy study. CDR3s include the opening cysteine and the closing phenylalanine or tryptophan.

j_call v_call cdr3_aa
TRBJ1-1 TRBV7-9 CASSPPGGVTEAFF
TRBJ2-5 TRBV29-1 CSVEQGGETQYF
TRBJ2-4 TRBV19 CASSISAGRQGKNIQYF
TRBJ1-2 TRBV19 CASSLSAGNYGYTF
TRBJ2-5 TRBV29-1 CSVVRQGAQETQYF
TRBJ1-1 TRBV7-6 CASSSLLGGNTEAFF
TRBJ1-2 TRBV6-5 CASSPGTEYGYTF
TRBJ2-2 TRBV19 CASMTGGAGELFF
TRBJ1-2 TRBV29-1 CSVGASREAGYTF
TRBJ1-2 TRBV11-2 CASSLEQYYGYTF
TRBJ1-3 TRBV18 CASSLPTGSGNTIYF
TRBJ1-5 TRBV11-2 CASSLEGANQPQHF
TRBJ2-7 TRBV28 CASSLMRNSYEQYF
TRBJ2-3 TRBV10-1 CASSESGSGRMYF
TRBJ2-5 TRBV5-1 CASGLPGLAGEVGETQYF
TRBJ2-7 TRBV10-3 CAISDSAAGEYEQYF
TRBJ1-1 TRBV30 CAWTAGGALTGVEAFF
TRBJ2-7 TRBV28 CASRSGTPEQYF
TRBJ2-7 TRBV18 CASSPTSGGTSSYEQYF
TRBJ1-1 TRBV5-1 CASSLAGGFMDTEAFF
TRBJ1-2 TRBV11-2 CASSPTDIFYGYTF
TRBJ2-1 TRBV7-8 CASSALAGGASEQFF
TRBJ1-5 TRBV30 CAWAGQSNQPQHF
TRBJ2-7 TRBV7-2 CASSFDRSSYEQYF
TRBJ2-1 TRBV9 CASSVDGSASTGGHNEQFF
TRBJ1-1 TRBV19 CASSSQMNTEAFF
TRBJ2-3 TRBV27 CASSDPAGYTDTQYF
TRBJ2-5 TRBV5-4 CASSLVGGVSQETQYF
TRBJ1-5 TRBV5-1 CASSPPGQSYSNQPQHF
TRBJ1-1 TRBV6-1 CASRPGQAKVRAFF
TRBJ1-1 TRBV27 CASSSQGRLEAFF
TRBJ2-5 TRBV5-1 CASGSGQWSETQYF
TRBJ2-3 TRBV9 CASSVGGADTQYF
TRBJ1-4 TRBV28 CASSSPGQGFIGEKLFF
TRBJ1-4 TRBV28 CASSWTGGHEKLFF
TRBJ1-1 TRBV9 CASSFSGDTEAFF
TRBJ1-2 TRBV28 CASSLLATHRGPNYGYTF
TRBJ2-1 TRBV5-1 CASSFDRASSYNEQFF
TRBJ2-6 TRBV9 CASSAPGRGANVLTF
TRBJ1-1 TRBV28 CASSFVPGYNLNTEAFF
TRBJ1-2 TRBV7-9 CASSSTGLFGYTF
TRBJ2-7 TRBV9 CASSENPDRLYEQYF
TRBJ2-2 TRBV2 CASRTGNTGELFF
TRBJ2-7 TRBV6-5 CASSYNVGSSYEQYF